One and the same sample provided the 30 T cell receptor beta chains below, sequenced in a study of blood T cell repertoires in COVID-19. Repertoires were generated with immunoSEQ multiplex PCR, while TCRdb's copy carries only in-frame clones and drops some. The sample lists 140,000 or so clones; 75% to 85% were seen once. Source material: peripheral blood. The receptors come from a man between 60 and 75 years old with active or convalescent COVID-19.

The chain recombines TRBV10-1 with TRBJ2-7; D is possibly TRBD1 (6 bases). V gave up 4 bases and J gave up 7 bases, with 14 bases separating them. Germline values: CDR1 WNHNN, CDR2 SYGVQD (reference sequence). This CDR3 has 13 amino acids. The CDR3 here is CASSGTVLGEQYV. CDR3 sequence (DNA): TGCGCCAGCAGTGGGACAGTTCTTGGGGAGCAGTACGTC.

This rearrangement joins TRBV3-1 (or the pseudogene TRBV3-2) to TRBJ1-1; no definite D call. The CDR3 consists of 15 residues. Deletions cut 3 bases from V and 8 bases from J, with 19 bases between. Germline CDR1 is LGHDT and CDR2 is YNNKEL (reference sequence). Written as DNA, the CDR3 is TGTGCCAGCAGCCATCTCGCCCGAGGTCCGGCAGAAGCTTTCTTT. Encoded protein: CASSHLARGPAEAFF.

The chain links TRBV2 to TRBJ1-1, with D perhaps TRBD1 (6 bases). Looked up from germline, CDR1 is SNHLY and CDR2 is FYNNEI. There are 14 residues in the CDR3. Trimming pared 5 bases from V and 1 base from J, leaving 11 bases between. CDR3 sequence: CASSSGQRNTEAFF. The CDR3 DNA sequence: TGTGCCAGCAGTTCAGGACAGAGGAACACTGAAGCTTTCTTT.

The J gene is TRBJ2-1, the V gene TRBV6-2 or TRBV6-3, with 13 bases lining up with TRBD2. Germline CDR1 MNHEY, CDR2 SVGEGT. Unmatched junction bases numbered 8, after V lost 6 bases and J lost 3 bases. The CDR3 runs 17 residues. For the CDR3, the DNA is TGTGCCAGCAGCTCACGACTAGCGGGAGGTCTCTACAATGAGCAGTTCTTC. Amino acid sequence: CASSSRLAGGLYNEQFF.

The chain has TRBV7-2 and TRBJ1-3; 11 positions match TRBD1. This CDR3 spans 16 amino acids. The V gene end was trimmed by 6 bases and the J gene end by 3 bases; junction bases not matched to a gene: 7. Looked up from germline, CDR1 is SGHTA and CDR2 is FQGNSA. For the CDR3, the DNA is TGTGCCAGCAGTCGGACAGGGGGCGCGGGTGGAAACACCATATATTTT. Encoded protein: CASSRTGGAGGNTIYF.

The chain employs TRBV30 and TRBJ2-3; D not certain. The CDR3 is 12 residues long. Germline V gives CDR1 GTSNPN, CDR2 SVGIG (reference sequence). The V and J ends lost 4 bases and 4 bases respectively, with 9 bases between them. The CDR3 coding sequence is TGTGCCTGGATAGCAGTAGCAGATACGCAGTATTTT. Translating it yields CAWIAVADTQYF.

This chain joins TRBV27 and TRBJ1-6; 8 nucleotides agree with TRBD1. Germline loops: CDR1 MNHEY, CDR2 SMNVEV (reference sequence). With V trimmed by 0 bases and J by 6 bases, 1 base remained unmatched. This CDR3 spans 15 amino acids. The chain's CDR3 is CASSLSTGVNSPLHF. CDR3 coding DNA: TGTGCCAGCAGTTTATCGACAGGGGTTAATTCACCCCTCCACTTT.

V gene TRBV6-5 combines with J gene TRBJ2-7; 7 bases agree with TRBD2. The germline CDR1 and CDR2 sequences are MNHEY and SVGAGI. This CDR3 spans 13 amino acids. J was trimmed by 7 bases and V by 4 bases; bases with no gene match: 7. The CDR3 region has the DNA TGTGCCAGCAGTTGGACCGCCGGGGGGGAGCAGTACGTC. It is translated as CASSWTAGGEQYV.

The genes are TRBV7-2 and TRBJ2-7, with 9 bases aligning to TRBD1. The CDR3 has 15 residues. J gave up 6 bases and V 5 bases, and 11 bases lay outside the gene matches. Germline assignment: CDR1 SGHTA and CDR2 FQGNSA. CDR3 bases: TGTGCCAGCAGCGCCGGGACAGGGTCTGGGGGCGAGCAGTACGTC. Residues: CASSAGTGSGGEQYV.

The chain carries TRBV9 and TRBJ1-2; no reliable D call. The ends were cut back, 3 bases at V and 4 bases at J, with 13 bases in the middle. This CDR3 has 14 residues. Germline values: CDR1 SGDLS, CDR2 YYNGEE. In nucleotides, the CDR3 is TGTGCCAGCAGCGAAAACACAGTCCTCTATGGCTACACCTTC. It yields the protein CASSENTVLYGYTF.

This chain connects TRBV11-3 to TRBJ1-2; TRBD1 matches at 8 bases. The CDR3 consists of 16 residues. CDR1 and CDR2 (germline): SGHNT, YENEEA. Trimming at V came to 0 bases and at J to 7 bases, leaving 10 bases not matched to a gene. The CDR3 coding sequence is TGTGCCAGCAGCTTAGATCGGGGCAGGGGGCCAGTTGGCTACACCTTC. Translation: CASSLDRGRGPVGYTF.

The V and J genes are TRBV11-3 and TRBJ2-7, with 10 bases aligning to TRBD2. The J segment lost 0 bases and the V segment lost 1 base, leaving 3 bases of the junction unmatched. Germline V gene data show CDR1 as SGHNT and CDR2 as YENEEA. The CDR3 contains 16 residues. CDR3 amino acids: CASSLALAGYSYEQYF. Here the CDR3 DNA reads TGTGCCAGCAGCTTAGCACTAGCGGGGTACTCCTACGAGCAGTACTTC.

This chain uses TRBV6-5 with TRBJ2-3, with 10 bases matching TRBD2. CDR1 and CDR2 (germline): MNHEY, SVGAGI. This CDR3 region has 13 residues. Trimming cost V 7 bases and J 4 bases; bases outside gene matches: 2. The CDR3 spells CASTLAGADTQYF. The CDR3 DNA reads TGTGCCAGCACGCTAGCGGGAGCAGATACGCAGTATTTT.

A note on this clone: Additional DNA sequences in this sample encode the identical CDR3. This sequence joins TRBV5-1 and TRBJ2-1; D call uncertain. Germline V lookup: CDR1 SGHRS, CDR2 YFSETQ. V lost 4 bases and J lost 1, with 12 bases in between. CDR3 size: 15 residues. In DNA form, the CDR3 reads TGCGCCAGCAGCCCTGACTCGTCGTCCTACAATGAGCAGTTCTTC. Translation: CASSPDSSSYNEQFF.

This chain connects TRBV3-1 (or the pseudogene TRBV3-2) to TRBJ1-5; D gene uncertain. Germline CDR1 is LGHDT and CDR2 is YNNKEL (reference sequence). This CDR3 region has 13 residues. The V end was cut by 3 bases, the J end by 5 bases, with 8 bases between. CDR3: CASSQWTDQPQHF. In DNA, the CDR3 is TGTGCCAGCAGCCAGTGGACTGATCAGCCCCAGCATTTT.

The chain recombines TRBV5-1 with TRBJ2-4; D is perhaps TRBD1 (7 bases). This CDR3 has 17 amino acids. V shed 3 bases and J shed 1 base, with 17 bases lying between them. Germline V CDR1 and CDR2: SGHRS, YFSETQ. The CDR3 bases are TGCGCCAGCAGCTCCCAAGGAGGGGGCTTGGCCAAAAACATTCAGTACTTC. This codes for CASSSQGGGLAKNIQYF.

J is TRBJ1-1 and V is TRBV7-9; D remains ambiguous. The CDR3 covers 14 residues. The germline V gene has CDR1 SEHNR and CDR2 FQNEAQ (reference sequence). V was pared by 5 bases and J by 5 bases, with 15 bases between. CDR3 nucleotide sequence: TGTGCCAGCAGCGGGAGGGCCTCGAGGACTGAAGCTTTCTTT. Encoded protein: CASSGRASRTEAFF.

This chain connects TRBV6-6 to TRBJ1-1, with a tentative D call TRBD1 (5 bases). The CDR3 spans 15 residues. In germline, CDR1 is MNHNY, CDR2 SVGAGI (reference sequence). V gave up 8 bases and J gave up 1 base, with 17 bases separating them. This CDR3 reads CASPKVEGSNTEAFF. The CDR3, as DNA: TGTGCCAGCCCAAAAGTGGAGGGGTCGAACACTGAAGCTTTCTTT.

A note on this clone: Within the sample, other DNA sequences also encode this same CDR3. CDR3 bases: TGTGCTAGTGGTTTGAACAGCGGGGACAATGAGCAGTTCTTC. This sequence encodes CASGLNSGDNEQFF. The rearrangement joins TRBV12-5 to TRBJ2-1, with TRBD2 matching 7 bases. The length of the CDR3 is 14 residues. CDR1 and CDR2 (germline): LGHNT, FRNRAP. J gave up 5 bases and V 2 bases, and 3 bases lay outside the gene matches. Complete variable domain (other parts from reference TRBV12-5 and TRBJ2-1): DARVTQTPRHKVTEMGQEVTMRCQPILGHNTVFWYRQTMMQGLELLAYFRNRAPLDDSGMPKDRFSAEMPDATLATLKIQPSEPRDSAVYFCASGLNSGDNEQFFGPGTRLTVL.

This chain uses TRBV19 with TRBJ1-4; D call uncertain. This CDR3 has 17 amino acids. Trimming removed 3 bases at V and 0 bases at J, with 14 bases between. Germline V gives CDR1 LNHDA, CDR2 SQIVND (reference sequence). CDR3 coding DNA: TGTGCCAGTAGTATCGGTGGGAGGTTGACAACTAATGAAAAACTGTTTTTT. It codes for CASSIGGRLTTNEKLFF.

The CDR3 nucleotides read TGTGCCAGCAGACATCCGGGTAACTCCTACGAGCAGTACTTC. Protein: CASRHPGNSYEQYF. The chain links TRBV27 to TRBJ2-7; D is unresolved. The CDR3 consists of 14 residues. Trimming cost V 6 bases and J 0 bases, with 12 bases left between them. Per germline, CDR1 MNHEY and CDR2 SMNVEV (reference sequence).

The rearrangement links TRBV29-1 to TRBJ1-1; 7 bases agree with TRBD1. Germline-derived CDR1 and CDR2 are SQVTM and ANQGSEA. This CDR3 comprises 13 residues. V dropped 3 bases and J dropped 5; count of bases not matched to a gene: 6. This CDR3 is CSVDGGRGTEAFF. CDR3 in DNA: TGCAGCGTTGATGGCGGCAGGGGGACTGAAGCTTTCTTT.

This rearrangement joins TRBV14 to TRBJ2-2, with 10 bases fitting TRBD1. CDR1 and CDR2 from the germline V gene are SGHDN and FVKESK. Germline trimming cut 6 bases from V and 4 bases from J; bases unmatched to any gene: 5. The CDR3 is 15 residues long. CDR3 sequence (DNA): TGTGCCAGCAGTTCGACAGGGGGCATCACCGGGGAGCTGTTTTTT. Its protein is CASSSTGGITGELFF.

The chain employs TRBV19 and TRBJ2-2; the match to TRBD2 covers 7 bases. There are 14 residues in the CDR3. Per the germline V gene, CDR1 is LNHDA and CDR2 is SQIVND (reference sequence). V gave up 6 bases and J gave up 1 base; unmatched junction bases: 2. CDR3 coding DNA: TGTGCCAGTAGAGCGGGACTGAACACCGGGGAGCTGTTTTTT. It encodes CASRAGLNTGELFF.

The genes are TRBV2 and TRBJ2-1, with 13 bases lining up with TRBD2. Germline CDR1 is SNHLY and CDR2 is FYNNEI. Losses at the gene ends were 6 bases for V and 6 bases for J; bases not matched to a gene: 5. This CDR3 is 15 amino acids long. CDR3 region: CASSYGTSGVNEQFF. In nucleotides, the CDR3 is TGTGCCAGCAGCTACGGGACTAGCGGGGTCAATGAGCAGTTCTTC. Full variable domain (outside the CDR3, taken from reference TRBV2 and TRBJ2-1): EPEVTQTPSHQVTQMGQEVILRCVPISNHLYFYWYRQILGQKVEFLVSFYNNEISEKSEIFDDQFSVERPDGSNFTLKIRSTKLEDSAMYFCASSYGTSGVNEQFFGPGTRLTVL.

Only one count was recorded for this clone. J is TRBJ2-1 and V is TRBV18; TRBD2 matches 9 bases. This CDR3 comprises 16 residues. Germline V gene lookup returns CDR1 KGHSH and CDR2 LQKENI. V trimming: 0 bases; J trimming: 6 bases; junction bases outside the gene matches: 6. The CDR3 DNA follows: TGTGCCAGCTCACCACCGTCAGCGGGAGGACTCAATGAGCAGTTCTTC. Amino acid sequence: CASSPPSAGGLNEQFF.

This chain connects TRBV6-5 to TRBJ2-7, with TRBD2 matching over 11 bases. Germline loops: CDR1 MNHEY, CDR2 SVGAGI. The CDR3 is 15 residues long. Germline trimming cut 6 bases from V and 2 bases from J; bases unmatched to any gene: 6. CDR3 loop: CASRPRLAGTYEQYV. Written as DNA, the CDR3 is TGTGCCAGCAGGCCCAGACTAGCGGGGACCTACGAGCAGTACGTC.

V is TRBV30 and J is TRBJ1-5; a weak D match, TRBD1 (5 bases). With 5 bases removed from V and 1 base from J, the gap between germline ends came to 9 bases. The CDR3 has 13 amino acids. From germline, CDR1 is GTSNPN and CDR2 SVGIG (reference sequence). In DNA form, the CDR3 reads TGTGCCTGGTCAGGGAAGAGCAATCAGCCCCAGCATTTT. It is translated as CAWSGKSNQPQHF.

This clone was counted a few times. Different DNA sequences within this sample yield the same CDR3. V gene TRBV7-9 combines with J gene TRBJ2-7; the match to TRBD2 covers 7 bases. The trim removed 3 bases at V and 1 base at J, leaving 3 bases unmatched. The germline gives CDR1 SEHNR, CDR2 FQNEAQ (reference sequence). The CDR3 has 14 residues. This CDR3 reads CASSFGGSSYEQYV. CDR3 coding DNA: TGTGCCAGCAGCTTTGGCGGGAGTTCCTACGAGCAGTACGTC.

This sequence joins TRBV29-1 and TRBJ2-7; maybe TRBD1 (5 bases). The CDR3 has 13 residues. Trimming took 4 bases from V and 6 from J, leaving 16 bases between them. From germline, CDR1 is SQVTM and CDR2 ANQGSEA. DNA for the CDR3: TGCAGCGTTGCACAGGTCGTTGGGGCCGAGCAGTACGTC. Protein sequence: CSVAQVVGAEQYV.